This T cell receptor (beta chain) was profiled in a study of blood T cell repertoires in COVID-19 (dated by TCRdb to 2018 to 2021). Background for the entire study: The collaborator samples originated in the United States, Italy and Spain and spanned the acute and convalescent phases of COVID-19. The material from the prospective study consisted of cDNA or gDNA derived from T cells, B-cell-depleted T cells, or PBMCs. Subjects who had been exposed to COVID-19, were actively infected with it, or had recovered from it provided the deeply sampled blood TCRbeta repertoires that made up the dataset. The repertoires were released in a freely available public database meant as a resource for research on the immune response to SARS-CoV-2. The samples were drawn from the first 160 participants of the ongoing ImmuneRACE study and from more than 1,000 subjects provided by 6 global collaborators. The sample metadata nearly always contained a de-identified subject ID, COVID-19 status, age in years and sex. Where available, HLA class I and class II types were taken from metadata supplied by the sample provider and were not determined by assay-based typing.

Whole blood was collected in K2EDTA tubes by collaborating institutions according to the institutions' own protocols. For TCRbeta analysis, collaborators shipped samples as frozen whole blood, isolated PBMCs, or DNA extracted from either of those sample types. TCRbeta CDR3 regions were amplified from genomic DNA by means of the immunoSEQ Assay, a bias-controlled multiplex PCR. The study's processing was this. The number of nucleated cells in each sample was estimated by amplification of reference gene primers within the assay. To quantify the absolute abundance of each unique TCRbeta CDR3 rearrangement, sequence reads were collapsed and filtered. For each sample, productive Simpson clonality was calculated as the square root of Simpson's diversity index across productive rearrangements. The source is immuneACCESS, and TCRdb retained only in-frame sequences with V and J called. Part of the clones is not carried over; for the studies checked, unresolved V genes explain less than half of this, and the remainder is unexplained. V and J calls and clone size come straight from that table; D and trimming were deduced from the DNA. This sample has approximately 250,000 clones in its table, and more than 80% of those were observed once. The ten largest clones capture around 6% of the sample.

CDR1 and CDR2 (LNHDA, SQIVND) derive from the germline V gene (reference sequence). Measured from the cysteine to the phenylalanine, the CDR3 is 13 residues long. Of the read, only the CDR3 DNA is kept; its 39 bases are in frame from base 1. From V the trimming removes 4 bases and from J it removes 3 bases, while the gene matches leave 3 bases of the junction unaccounted for. This clone was recorded many times. This clone's antigen is unknown. No much larger clonotype is one base removed from it; base qualities were not supplied. What the work shows at the level of the full study, not this receptor alone: The amount of clinical and demographic metadata varied by source and participant and was provided uncurated.

The source material was peripheral blood. The sequence was obtained from a human donor in a cohort sampled during active COVID-19. Recombination connected TRBV19 to TRBJ2-7; 7 bases in the middle match TRBD1. The DNA sequence follows: TGTGCCAGTAGTAGCCGACAGGGCTACGAGCAGTACTTC. Its protein product is CASSSRQGYEQYF.